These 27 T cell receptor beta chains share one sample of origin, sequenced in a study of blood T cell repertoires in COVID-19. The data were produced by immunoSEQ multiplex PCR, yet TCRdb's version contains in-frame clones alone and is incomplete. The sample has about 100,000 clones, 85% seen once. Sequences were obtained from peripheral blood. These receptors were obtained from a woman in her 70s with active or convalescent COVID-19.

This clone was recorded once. DNA of the CDR3: TGTGCCAGCAGTGACGGTCTACAGGGAGTGCAGTTCTTC. This encodes CASSDGLQGVQFF. This chain uses TRBV6-4 with TRBJ2-1; D perhaps matches TRBD1 (6 bases). V shed 2 bases and J shed 12 bases, with 14 bases lying between them. The CDR3 contains 13 residues. The germline V gene has CDR1 MRHNA and CDR2 SNTAGT.

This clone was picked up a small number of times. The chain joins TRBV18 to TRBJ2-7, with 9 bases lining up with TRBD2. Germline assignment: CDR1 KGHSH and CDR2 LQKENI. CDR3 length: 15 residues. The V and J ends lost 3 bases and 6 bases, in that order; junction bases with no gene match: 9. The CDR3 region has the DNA TGTGCCAGCTCACCCGTTAGCGGGAGTATAGGCGAGCAGTACTTC. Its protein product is CASSPVSGSIGEQYF.

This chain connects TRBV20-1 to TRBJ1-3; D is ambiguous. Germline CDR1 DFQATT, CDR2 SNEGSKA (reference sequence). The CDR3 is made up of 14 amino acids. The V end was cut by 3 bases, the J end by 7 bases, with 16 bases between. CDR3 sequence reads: CSASEDGGVNTIYF. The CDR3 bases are TGCAGTGCTAGTGAAGACGGCGGCGTGAACACCATATATTTT.

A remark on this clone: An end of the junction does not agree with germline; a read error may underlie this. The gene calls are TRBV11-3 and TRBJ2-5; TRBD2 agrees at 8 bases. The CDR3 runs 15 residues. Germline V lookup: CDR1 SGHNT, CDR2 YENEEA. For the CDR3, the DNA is TGTACCAGCAGCCCGGGGGGGGCACCCAAAGAGACCCAGTACTTC. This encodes CTSSPGGAPKETQYF.

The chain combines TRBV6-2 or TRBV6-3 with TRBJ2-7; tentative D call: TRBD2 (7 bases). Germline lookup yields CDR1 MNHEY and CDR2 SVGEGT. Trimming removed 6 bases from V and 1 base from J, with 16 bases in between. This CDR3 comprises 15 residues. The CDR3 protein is CASSLAGAPSYEQYF. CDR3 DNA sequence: TGTGCCAGCAGCCTCGCGGGGGCCCCTTCCTACGAGCAGTACTTC.

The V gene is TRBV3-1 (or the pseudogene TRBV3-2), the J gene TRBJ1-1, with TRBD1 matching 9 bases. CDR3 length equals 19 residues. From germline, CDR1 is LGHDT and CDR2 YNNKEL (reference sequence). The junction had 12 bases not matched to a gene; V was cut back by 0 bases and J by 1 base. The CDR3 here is CASSQDGFGTGGWNTEAFF. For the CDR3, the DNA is TGTGCCAGCAGCCAAGATGGGTTTGGAACAGGGGGCTGGAACACTGAAGCTTTCTTT.

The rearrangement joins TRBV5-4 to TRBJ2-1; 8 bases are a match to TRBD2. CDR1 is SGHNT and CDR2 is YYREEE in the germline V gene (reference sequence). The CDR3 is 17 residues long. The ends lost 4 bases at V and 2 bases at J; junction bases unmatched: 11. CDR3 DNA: TGTGCCAGCAGCCCCTCCCCGGAGCGGGGGACCTACAATGAGCAGTTCTTC. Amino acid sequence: CASSPSPERGTYNEQFF. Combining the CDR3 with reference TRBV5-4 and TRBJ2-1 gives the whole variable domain ETGVTQSPTHLIKTRGQQVTLRCSSQSGHNTVSWYQQALGQGPQFIFQYYREEENGRGNFPPRFSGLQFPNYSSELNVNALELDDSALYLCASSPSPERGTYNEQFFGPGTRLTVL.

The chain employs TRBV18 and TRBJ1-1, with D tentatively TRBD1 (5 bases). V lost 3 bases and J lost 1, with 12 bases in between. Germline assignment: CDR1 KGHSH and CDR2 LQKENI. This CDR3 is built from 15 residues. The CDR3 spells CASSPYGGANTEAFF. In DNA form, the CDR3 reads TGTGCCAGCTCACCCTATGGTGGGGCGAACACTGAAGCTTTCTTT.

For the CDR3, the DNA is TGTGCCAGCAGCTTGGTTGGTTCGGCAGGGACATATGAAAAACTGTTTTTT. It codes for CASSLVGSAGTYEKLFF. The chain recombines TRBV5-6 with TRBJ1-4; tentative D call: TRBD1 (6 bases). CDR1 is SGHDT, CDR2 YYEEEE, per germline. Trimming removed 0 bases at V and 6 bases at J, with 18 bases between. The CDR3 sequence is 17 residues long.

DNA for the CDR3: TGCGCCAGCAGCCAAAACTTTCGAACGGGGGAGCAGTACTTC. Its protein is CASSQNFRTGEQYF. This chain uses TRBV4-1 with TRBJ2-7, with D possibly being TRBD2 (5 bases). The CDR3 totals 14 residues. The V and J ends lost 2 bases and 7 bases respectively, with 15 bases between them. CDR1 and CDR2 from the germline V gene are MGHRA and YSYEKL.

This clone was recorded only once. CDR3 in amino acids: CASSPPSKPYEQYF. The CDR3 nucleotides are TGCGCCAGCAGCCCCCCATCAAAGCCCTACGAGCAGTACTTC. The chain employs TRBV4-3 and TRBJ2-7; the D is unclear. The CDR3 has 14 residues. In germline, CDR1 is LGHNA, CDR2 YSLEER. Trimming stripped 4 bases from V and 2 bases from J, with 12 bases between.

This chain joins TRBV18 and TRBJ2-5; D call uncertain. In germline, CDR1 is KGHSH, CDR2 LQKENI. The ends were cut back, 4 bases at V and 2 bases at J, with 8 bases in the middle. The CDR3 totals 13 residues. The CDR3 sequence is CASSLSRQETQYF. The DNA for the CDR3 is TGTGCCAGCTCACTCTCTAGACAAGAGACCCAGTACTTC. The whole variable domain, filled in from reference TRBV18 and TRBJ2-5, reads NAGVMQNPRHLVRRRGQEARLRCSPMKGHSHVYWYRQLPEEGLKFMVYLQKENIIDESGMPKERFSAEFPKEGPSILRIQQVVRGDSAAYFCASSLSRQETQYFGPGTRLLVL.

CDR3 in DNA: TGCGCCAGCAGCCGAGACACTATCTCTGGAAACACCATATATTTT. Protein product: CASSRDTISGNTIYF. The chain employs TRBV4-3 and TRBJ1-3; D not resolved. Trimming pared 4 bases from V and 0 bases from J, leaving 10 bases between. This CDR3 has 15 residues. Germline CDR1 reads LGHNA; CDR2 reads YSLEER.

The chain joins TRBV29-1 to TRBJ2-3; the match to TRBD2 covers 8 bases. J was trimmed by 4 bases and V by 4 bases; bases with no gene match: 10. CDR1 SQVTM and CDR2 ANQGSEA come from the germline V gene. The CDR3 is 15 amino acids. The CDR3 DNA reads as TGCAGCGTTGGGTCGGGGCTAGCGGGTTCAGATACGCAGTATTTT. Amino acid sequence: CSVGSGLAGSDTQYF.

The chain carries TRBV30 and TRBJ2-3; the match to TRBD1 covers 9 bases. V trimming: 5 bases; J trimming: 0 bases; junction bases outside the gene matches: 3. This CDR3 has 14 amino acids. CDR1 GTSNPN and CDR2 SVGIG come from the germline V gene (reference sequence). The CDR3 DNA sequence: TGTGCCTGGGGGACAGGGTCTAGCACAGATACGCAGTATTTT. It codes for CAWGTGSSTDTQYF.

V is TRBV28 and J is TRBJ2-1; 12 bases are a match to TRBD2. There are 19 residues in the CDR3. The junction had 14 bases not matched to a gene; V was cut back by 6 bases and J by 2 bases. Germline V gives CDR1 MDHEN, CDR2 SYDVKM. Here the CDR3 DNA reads TGTGCCAGCAGCTCACACCCCATGACTAGCGGGAGACCCTACAATGAGCAGTTCTTC. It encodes CASSSHPMTSGRPYNEQFF.

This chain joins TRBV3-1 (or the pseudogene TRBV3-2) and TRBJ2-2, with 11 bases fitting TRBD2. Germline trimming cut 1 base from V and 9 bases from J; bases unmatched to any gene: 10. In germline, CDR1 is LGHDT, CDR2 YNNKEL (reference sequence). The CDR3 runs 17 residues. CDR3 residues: CASSQAPIAGGLRELFF. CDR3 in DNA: TGTGCCAGCAGCCAAGCCCCTATAGCGGGGGGGCTGAGGGAGCTGTTTTTT.

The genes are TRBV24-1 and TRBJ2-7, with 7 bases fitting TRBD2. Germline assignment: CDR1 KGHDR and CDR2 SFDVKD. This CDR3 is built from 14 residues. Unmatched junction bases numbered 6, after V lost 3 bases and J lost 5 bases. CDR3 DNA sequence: TGTGCCACCAGTGATCCTAGCGGAGGCCACGAGCAGTACTTC. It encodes CATSDPSGGHEQYF.

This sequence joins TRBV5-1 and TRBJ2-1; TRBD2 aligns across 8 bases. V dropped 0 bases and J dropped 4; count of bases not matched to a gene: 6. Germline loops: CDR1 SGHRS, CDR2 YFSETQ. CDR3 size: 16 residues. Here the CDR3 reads CASSLDPGGPYNEQFF. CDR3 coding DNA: TGCGCCAGCAGCTTGGATCCGGGGGGGCCGTACAATGAGCAGTTCTTC.

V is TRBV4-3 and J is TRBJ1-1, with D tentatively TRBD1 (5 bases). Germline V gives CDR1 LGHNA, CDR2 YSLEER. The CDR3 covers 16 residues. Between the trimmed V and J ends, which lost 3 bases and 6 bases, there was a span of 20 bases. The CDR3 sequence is CASSQADRGRLSEAFF. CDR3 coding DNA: TGCGCCAGCAGCCAGGCTGATAGGGGCAGGCTCTCTGAAGCTTTCTTT.

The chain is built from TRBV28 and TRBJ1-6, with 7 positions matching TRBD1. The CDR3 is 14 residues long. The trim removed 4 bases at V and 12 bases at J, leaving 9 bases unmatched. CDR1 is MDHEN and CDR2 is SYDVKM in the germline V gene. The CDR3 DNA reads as TGTGCCAGCAGTTATGCGGGACAGCAAAAACCCCTCCACTTT. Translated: CASSYAGQQKPLHF.

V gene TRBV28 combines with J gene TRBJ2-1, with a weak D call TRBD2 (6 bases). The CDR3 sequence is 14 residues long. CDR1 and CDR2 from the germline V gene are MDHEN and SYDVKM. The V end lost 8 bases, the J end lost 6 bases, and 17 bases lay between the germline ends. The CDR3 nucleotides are TGTGCCAGCGCACCTACGGGACTTCTCAATGAGCAGTTCTTC. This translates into CASAPTGLLNEQFF.

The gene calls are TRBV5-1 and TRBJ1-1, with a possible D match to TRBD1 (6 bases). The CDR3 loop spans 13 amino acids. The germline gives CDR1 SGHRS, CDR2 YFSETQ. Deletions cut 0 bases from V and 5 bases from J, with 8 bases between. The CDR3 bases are TGCGCCAGCAGCTTGGTAGGACAGACTGAAGCTTTCTTT. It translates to CASSLVGQTEAFF.

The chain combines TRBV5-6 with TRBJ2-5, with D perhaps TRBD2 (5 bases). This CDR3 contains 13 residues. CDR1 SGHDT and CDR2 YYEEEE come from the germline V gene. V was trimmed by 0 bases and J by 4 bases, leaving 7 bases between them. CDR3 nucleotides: TGTGCCAGCAGCTTGGGTGGAGGAGAGACCCAGTACTTC. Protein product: CASSLGGGETQYF.

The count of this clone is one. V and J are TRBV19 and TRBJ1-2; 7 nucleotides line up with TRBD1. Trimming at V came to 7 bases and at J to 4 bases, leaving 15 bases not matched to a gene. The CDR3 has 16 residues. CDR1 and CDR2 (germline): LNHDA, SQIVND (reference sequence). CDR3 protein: CASNHPGRGLGYGYTF. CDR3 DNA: TGTGCCAGTAATCATCCCGGGAGGGGGCTTGGCTATGGCTACACCTTC.

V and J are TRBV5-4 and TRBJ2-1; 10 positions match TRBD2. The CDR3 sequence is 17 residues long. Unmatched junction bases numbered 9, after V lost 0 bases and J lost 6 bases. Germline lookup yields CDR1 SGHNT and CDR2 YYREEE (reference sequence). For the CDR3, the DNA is TGTGCCAGCAGCTTGGCCGGGATCACTAGCGGGATCAATGAGCAGTTCTTC. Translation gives CASSLAGITSGINEQFF. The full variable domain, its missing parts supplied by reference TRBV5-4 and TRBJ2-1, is ETGVTQSPTHLIKTRGQQVTLRCSSQSGHNTVSWYQQALGQGPQFIFQYYREEENGRGNFPPRFSGLQFPNYSSELNVNALELDDSALYLCASSLAGITSGINEQFFGPGTRLTVL.

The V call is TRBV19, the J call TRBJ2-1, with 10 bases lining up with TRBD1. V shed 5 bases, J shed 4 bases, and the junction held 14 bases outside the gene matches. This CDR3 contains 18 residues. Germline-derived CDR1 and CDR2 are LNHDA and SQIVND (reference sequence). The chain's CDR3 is CASSSWVPGTGAYNEQFF. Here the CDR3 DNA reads TGTGCCAGTAGTTCATGGGTCCCCGGGACAGGGGCATACAATGAGCAGTTCTTC.